Sequencing of this T cell receptor beta chain was carried out in a study of beta chain features in type 1 diabetes. Points on this clone: Antigen: not known.

Notes on the study in general: In all four CD4+ subsets, TCRB CDR3 length was significantly, moderately reduced in type 1 diabetes.

The CDR3 is 15 amino acids. Germline CDR1 is MDHEN and CDR2 is SYDVKM. V was clipped by 8 bases and J by 0 bases, with 14 bases between them. Post-sort purity exceeded 95% for all sorted populations. The authors reverse transcribed all of the isolated RNA, so sequencing captured expressed TCRB transcripts. The data were produced by immunoSEQ multiplex PCR, yet TCRdb's version contains in-frame clones alone and is incomplete. The sample lists some 360,000 clones, around 9.6% occurring once. The sample taken for sequencing was central memory CD4+ T cells from blood. This TCR came from a young man with type 1 diabetes. The chain is built from TRBV28 and TRBJ1-3; D perhaps matches TRBD1 (6 bases). CDR3 region: CASGWEQGSGNTIYF. The CDR3, as DNA: TGTGCCAGCGGTTGGGAACAGGGCTCTGGAAACACCATATATTTT. The variable domain in full, completed from reference TRBV28 and TRBJ1-3, reads DVKVTQSSRYLVKRTGEKVFLECVQDMDHENMFWYRQDPGLGLRLIYFSYDVKMKEKGDIPEGYSVSREKKERFSLILESASTNQTSMYLCASGWEQGSGNTIYFGEGSWLTVV.